These 4 T cell receptor beta chains share one sample of origin, sequenced in a study of blood T cell repertoires in COVID-19. Some clones are missing from TCRdb's copy, which holds only in-frame ones; the method was immunoSEQ multiplex PCR. The sample lists more than 85,000 clones, about 84% occurring once. The sample was peripheral blood. The receptor set was obtained from a human donor in a cohort sampled during active COVID-19.

Here the CDR3 reads CASRPGVPNTGELFF. The CDR3 nucleotides read TGTGCCAGTAGGCCCGGGGTCCCGAACACCGGGGAGCTGTTTTTT. This chain connects TRBV19 to TRBJ2-2; weak D call: TRBD2 (5 bases). Germline lookup yields CDR1 LNHDA and CDR2 SQIVND (reference sequence). V was clipped by 6 bases and J by 0 bases, with 11 bases between them. The CDR3 is 15 amino acids. Together with reference TRBV19 and TRBJ2-2, the CDR3 gives the full variable domain: DGGITQSPKYLFRKEGQNVTLSCEQNLNHDAMYWYRQDPGQGLRLIYYSQIVNDFQKGDIAEGYSVSREKKESFPLTVTSAQKNPTAFYLCASRPGVPNTGELFFGEGSRLTVL.

For the CDR3, the DNA is TGCGCCAGCAGCCAAGAGTTAGCAGTGTACGAGCAGTACTTC. Translation gives CASSQELAVYEQYF. The rearrangement joins TRBV4-3 to TRBJ2-7; no clear D. Germline CDR1 LGHNA, CDR2 YSLEER. The CDR3 sequence is 14 residues long. V was clipped by 0 bases and J by 4 bases, with 10 bases between them.

The chain recombines TRBV29-1 with TRBJ2-2, with 13 bases aligning to TRBD2. Germline assignment: CDR1 SQVTM and CDR2 ANQGSEA. The CDR3 totals 15 residues. V shed 7 bases, J shed 7 bases, and the junction held 9 bases outside the gene matches. Here the CDR3 reads CSAKLAGGPNGELFF. CDR3 bases: TGCAGCGCCAAACTAGCGGGAGGGCCCAACGGGGAGCTGTTTTTT.

This chain connects TRBV6-6 to TRBJ1-5, with 7 nucleotides matching TRBD1. V lost 4 bases and J lost 0; bases outside the gene matches: 3. The CDR3 extends over 15 amino acids. Germline CDR1 and CDR2: MNHNY and SVGAGI (reference sequence). The CDR3 DNA reads TGTGCCAGCAGTTCGACAGGGTATAGCAATCAGCCCCAGCATTTT. This codes for CASSSTGYSNQPQHF.